This T cell receptor (beta chain) was retrieved from a study of metastatic and nonmetastatic thyroid tumors. At the level of the study: Repertoires from blood and tumor or nodule tissue of malignant and benign thyroid patients were compared.

Points from the study as a whole: Significantly greater TCR beta diversity was reportedly found in malignant thyroid tumors than in benign nodules (in blood and tumor).

On this clone itself: No antigen is known for it. The sample contains more than one DNA sequence encoding this CDR3.

Authors' analysis steps: Variation in CDR3 across clinicopathological groups served as the basis for constructing a distant-metastasis classifier in papillary thyroid cancer. TCRdb used MiXCR to call clones anew from the PCR reads. The V and J calls and clone size come from TCRdb's table, not from the authors' own analysis. This sample yields about 92,000 clones, of which approximately 15% are seen a single time; 3.6% belongs to the top ten. Germline CDR1 and CDR2: LNHDA and SQIVND (reference sequence). Trimming took off 11 bases at V and 7 bases at J, with 27 bases between the two ends. The CDR3 sequence is 17 residues long. Treatment of any kind had been given to no patient before thyroid surgery.

This clonotype was obtained from a female donor with papillary thyroid cancer or a benign thyroid nodule (not recorded which). Some clones in this sample may be carry-over from other donors' samples. This sequence joins TRBV19 and TRBJ2-6; D possibly corresponds to TRBD1 (6 bases). The sequenced sample consisted of blood. The CDR3 coding sequence is TGTGCCTGTATCGCCCCGTCTCAGGGGACCGGTGCCAACGTCCTGACTTTC. It yields the protein CACIAPSQGTGANVLTF.